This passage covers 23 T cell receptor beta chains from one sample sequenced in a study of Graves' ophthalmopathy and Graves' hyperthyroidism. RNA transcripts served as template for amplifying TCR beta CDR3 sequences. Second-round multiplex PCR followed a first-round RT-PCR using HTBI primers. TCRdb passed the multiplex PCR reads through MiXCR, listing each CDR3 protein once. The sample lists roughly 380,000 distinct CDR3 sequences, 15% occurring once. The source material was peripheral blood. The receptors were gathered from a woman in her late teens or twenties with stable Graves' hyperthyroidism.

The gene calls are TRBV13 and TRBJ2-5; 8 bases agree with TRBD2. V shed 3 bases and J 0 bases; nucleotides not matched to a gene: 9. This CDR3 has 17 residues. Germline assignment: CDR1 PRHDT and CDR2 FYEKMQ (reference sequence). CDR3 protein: CASSLAPGLEDQETQYF. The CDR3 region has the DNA TGTGCCAGCAGCTTGGCGCCGGGACTAGAGGACCAAGAGACCCAGTACTTC.

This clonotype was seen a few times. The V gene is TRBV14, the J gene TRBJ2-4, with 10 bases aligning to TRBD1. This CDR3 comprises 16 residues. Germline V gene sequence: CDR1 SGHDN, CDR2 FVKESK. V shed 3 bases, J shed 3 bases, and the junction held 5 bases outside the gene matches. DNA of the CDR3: TGTGCCAGCAGCCAGACAGGGGGCACGGACAAAAACATTCAGTACTTC. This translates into CASSQTGGTDKNIQYF. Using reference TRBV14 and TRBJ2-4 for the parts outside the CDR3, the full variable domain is EAGVTQFPSHSVIEKGQTVTLRCDPISGHDNLYWYRRVMGKEIKFLLHFVKESKQDESGMPNNRFLAERTGGTYSTLKVQPAELEDSGVYFCASSQTGGTDKNIQYFGAGTRLSVL.

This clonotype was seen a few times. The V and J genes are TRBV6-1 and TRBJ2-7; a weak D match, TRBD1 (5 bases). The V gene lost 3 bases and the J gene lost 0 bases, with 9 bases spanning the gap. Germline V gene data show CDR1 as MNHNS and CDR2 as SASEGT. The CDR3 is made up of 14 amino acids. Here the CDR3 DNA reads TGTGCCAGCAGTGAGGTAGGGGTCTCCTACGAGCAGTACTTC. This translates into CASSEVGVSYEQYF.

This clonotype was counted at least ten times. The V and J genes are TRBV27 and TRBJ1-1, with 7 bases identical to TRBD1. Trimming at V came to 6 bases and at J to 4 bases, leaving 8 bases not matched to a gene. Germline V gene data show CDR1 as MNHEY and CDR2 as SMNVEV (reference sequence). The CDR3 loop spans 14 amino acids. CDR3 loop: CASSVRQGGTEAFF. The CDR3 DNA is TGTGCCAGCAGCGTAAGACAGGGAGGCACTGAAGCTTTCTTT.

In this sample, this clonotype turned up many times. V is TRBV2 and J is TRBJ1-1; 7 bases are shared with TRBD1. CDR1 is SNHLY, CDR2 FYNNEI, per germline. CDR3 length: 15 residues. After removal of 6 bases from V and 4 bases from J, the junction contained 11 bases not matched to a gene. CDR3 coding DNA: TGTGCCAGCAGAGAACGAGGGGGCCAGGGCACTGAAGCTTTCTTT. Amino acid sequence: CASRERGGQGTEAFF.

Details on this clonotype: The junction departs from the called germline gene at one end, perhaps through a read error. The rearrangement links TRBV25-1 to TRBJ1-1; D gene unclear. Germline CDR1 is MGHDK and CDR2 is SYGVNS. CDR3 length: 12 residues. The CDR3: CASSGGNTEACF. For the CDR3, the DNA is TGTGCCAGCAGCGGCGGGAACACTGAAGCTTGCTTT.

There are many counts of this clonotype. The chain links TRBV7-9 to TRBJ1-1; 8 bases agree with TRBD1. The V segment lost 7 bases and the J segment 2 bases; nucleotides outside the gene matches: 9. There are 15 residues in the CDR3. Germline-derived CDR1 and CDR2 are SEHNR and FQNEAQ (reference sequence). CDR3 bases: TGTGCCAGCACCCAGGGGGCACAGGGTAACACTGAAGCTTTCTTT. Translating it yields CASTQGAQGNTEAFF. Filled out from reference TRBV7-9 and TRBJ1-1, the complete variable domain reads DTGVSQNPRHKITKRGQNVTFRCDPISEHNRLYWYRQTLGQGPEFLTYFQNEAQLEKSRLLSDRFSAERPKGSFSTLEIQRTEQGDSAMYLCASTQGAQGNTEAFFGQGTRLTVV.

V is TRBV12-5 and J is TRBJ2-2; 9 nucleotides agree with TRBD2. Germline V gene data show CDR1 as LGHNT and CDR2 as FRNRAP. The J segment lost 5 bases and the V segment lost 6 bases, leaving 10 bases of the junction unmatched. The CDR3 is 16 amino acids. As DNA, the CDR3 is TGTGCTAGTGGGGCCCGGCTAGCGGGGTCGACCGGGGAGCTGTTTTTT. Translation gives CASGARLAGSTGELFF.

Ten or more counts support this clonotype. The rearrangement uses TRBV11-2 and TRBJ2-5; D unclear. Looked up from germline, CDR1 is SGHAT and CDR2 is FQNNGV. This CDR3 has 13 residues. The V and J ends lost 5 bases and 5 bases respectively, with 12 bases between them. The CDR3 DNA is TGTGCCAGCAGCCCCGGCCCAGAGGAGACCCAGTACTTC. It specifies CASSPGPEETQYF.

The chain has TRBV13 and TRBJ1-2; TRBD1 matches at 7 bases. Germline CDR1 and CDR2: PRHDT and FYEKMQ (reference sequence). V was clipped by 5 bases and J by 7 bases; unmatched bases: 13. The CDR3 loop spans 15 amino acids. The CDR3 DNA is TGTGCCAGCAGCCCCCGGGAAGGGGGCCCTAGTGGCTACACCTTC. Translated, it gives CASSPREGGPSGYTF.

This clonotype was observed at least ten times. Here the CDR3 reads CASSPVGREGGYTF. The DNA of the CDR3 is TGTGCCAGCAGCCCAGTCGGCAGGGAGGGTGGCTACACCTTC. The rearrangement links TRBV7-2 to TRBJ1-2; D perhaps matches TRBD1 (5 bases). Trimming took off 5 bases at V and 7 bases at J, with 17 bases between the two ends. The CDR3 sequence is 14 residues long. Looked up from germline, CDR1 is SGHTA and CDR2 is FQGNSA. The full variable domain, completed using reference TRBV7-2 and TRBJ1-2, is GAGVSQSPSNKVTEKGKDVELRCDPISGHTALYWYRQSLGQGLEFLIYFQGNSAPDKSGLPSDRFSAERTGGSVSTLTIQRTQQEDSAVYLCASSPVGREGGYTFGSGTRLTVV.

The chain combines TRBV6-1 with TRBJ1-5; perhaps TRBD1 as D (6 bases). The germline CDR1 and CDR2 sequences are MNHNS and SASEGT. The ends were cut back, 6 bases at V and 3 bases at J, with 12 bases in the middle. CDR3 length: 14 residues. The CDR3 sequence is CASRGGQINQPQHF. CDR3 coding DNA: TGTGCCAGCAGGGGTGGACAGATCAATCAGCCCCAGCATTTT.

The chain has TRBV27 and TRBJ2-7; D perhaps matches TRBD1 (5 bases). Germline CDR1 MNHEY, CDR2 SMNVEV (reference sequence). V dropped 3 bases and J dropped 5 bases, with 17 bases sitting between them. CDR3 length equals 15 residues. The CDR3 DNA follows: TGTGCCAGCAGTTTGATTCAGGGTAGAATCCACGAGCAGTACTTC. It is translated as CASSLIQGRIHEQYF.

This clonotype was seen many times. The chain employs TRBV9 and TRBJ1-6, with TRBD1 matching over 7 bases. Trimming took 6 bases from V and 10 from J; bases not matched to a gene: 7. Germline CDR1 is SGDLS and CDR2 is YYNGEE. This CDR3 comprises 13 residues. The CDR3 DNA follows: TGTGCCAGCAACAGGGGAGGAGTGTCACCCCTCCACTTT. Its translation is CASNRGGVSPLHF.

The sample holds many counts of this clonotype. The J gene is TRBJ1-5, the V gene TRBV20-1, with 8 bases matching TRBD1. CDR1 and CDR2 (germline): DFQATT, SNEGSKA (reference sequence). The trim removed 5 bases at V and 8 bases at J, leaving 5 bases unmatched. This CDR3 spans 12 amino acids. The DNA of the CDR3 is TGCAGTGCTGGACAGGGAAGGGAGCCCCAGCATTTT. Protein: CSAGQGREPQHF.

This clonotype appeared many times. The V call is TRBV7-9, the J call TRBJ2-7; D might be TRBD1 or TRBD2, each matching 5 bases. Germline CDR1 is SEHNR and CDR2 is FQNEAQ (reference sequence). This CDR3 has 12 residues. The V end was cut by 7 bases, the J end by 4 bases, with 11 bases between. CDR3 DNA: TGTGCCAGCACCCAAGAGGGGTACGAGCAGTACTTC. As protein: CASTQEGYEQYF.

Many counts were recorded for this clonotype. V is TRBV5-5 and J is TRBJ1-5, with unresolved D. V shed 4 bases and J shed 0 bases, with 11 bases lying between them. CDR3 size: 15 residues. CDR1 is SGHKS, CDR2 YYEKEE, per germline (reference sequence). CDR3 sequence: CASSADGVSNQPQHF. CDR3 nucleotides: TGTGCCAGCAGCGCGGACGGGGTTAGCAATCAGCCCCAGCATTTT.

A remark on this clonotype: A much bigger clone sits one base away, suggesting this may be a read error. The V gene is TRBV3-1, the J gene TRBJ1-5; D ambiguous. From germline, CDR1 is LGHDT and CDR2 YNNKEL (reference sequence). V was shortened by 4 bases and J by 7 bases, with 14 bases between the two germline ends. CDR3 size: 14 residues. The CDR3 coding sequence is TGTGCCAGCAGCCTCCCCTGGCGTGGGCAGCCCCAGCATTTT. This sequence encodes CASSLPWRGQPQHF.

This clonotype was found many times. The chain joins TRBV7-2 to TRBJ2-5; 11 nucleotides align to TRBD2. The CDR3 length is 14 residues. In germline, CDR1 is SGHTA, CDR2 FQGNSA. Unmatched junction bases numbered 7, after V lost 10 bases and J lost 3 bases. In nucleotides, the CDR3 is TGTGCCACCAAAACTAGCGGGGGTGAAGAGACCCAGTACTTC. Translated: CATKTSGGEETQYF.

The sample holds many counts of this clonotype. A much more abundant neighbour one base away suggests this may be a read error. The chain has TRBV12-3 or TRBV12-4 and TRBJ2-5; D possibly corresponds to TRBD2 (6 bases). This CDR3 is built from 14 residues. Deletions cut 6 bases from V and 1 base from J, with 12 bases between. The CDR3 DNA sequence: TGTGCCAGCAGCTTGCCCGGGAGCCAAGAGACCCAGTACTTC. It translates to CASSLPGSQETQYF.

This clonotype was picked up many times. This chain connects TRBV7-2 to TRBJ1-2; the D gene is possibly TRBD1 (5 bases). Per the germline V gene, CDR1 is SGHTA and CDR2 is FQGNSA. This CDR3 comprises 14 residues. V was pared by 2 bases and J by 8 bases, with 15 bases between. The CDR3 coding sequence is TGTGCCAGCAGCTTACGAGGCCAGGGAAGGGGCTACACCTTC. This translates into CASSLRGQGRGYTF.

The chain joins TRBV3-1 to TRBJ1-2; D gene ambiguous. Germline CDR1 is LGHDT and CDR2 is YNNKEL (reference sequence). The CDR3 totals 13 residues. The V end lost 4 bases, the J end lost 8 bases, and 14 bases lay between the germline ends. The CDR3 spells CASSPHPRRGYTF. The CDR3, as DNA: TGTGCCAGCAGCCCGCATCCGCGGAGGGGCTACACCTTC.

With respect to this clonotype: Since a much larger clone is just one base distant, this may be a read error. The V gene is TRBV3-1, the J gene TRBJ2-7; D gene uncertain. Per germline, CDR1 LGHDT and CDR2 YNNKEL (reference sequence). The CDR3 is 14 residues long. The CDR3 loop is CASTPQPPSYVQYF. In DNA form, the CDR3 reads TGTGCCAGCACCCCTCAGCCCCCCTCCTACGTGCAGTACTTC.